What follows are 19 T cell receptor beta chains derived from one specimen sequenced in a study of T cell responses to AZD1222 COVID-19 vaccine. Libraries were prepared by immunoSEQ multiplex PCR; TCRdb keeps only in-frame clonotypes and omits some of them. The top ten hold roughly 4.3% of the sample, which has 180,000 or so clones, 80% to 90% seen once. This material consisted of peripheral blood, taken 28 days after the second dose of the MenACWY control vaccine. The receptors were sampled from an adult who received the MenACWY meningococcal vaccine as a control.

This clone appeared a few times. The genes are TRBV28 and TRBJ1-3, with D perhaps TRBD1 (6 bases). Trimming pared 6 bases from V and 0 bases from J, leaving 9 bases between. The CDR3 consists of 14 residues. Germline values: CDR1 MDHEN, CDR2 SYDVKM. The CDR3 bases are TGTGCCAGCAGGGACAGACGCTCTGGAAACACCATATATTTT. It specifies CASRDRRSGNTIYF.

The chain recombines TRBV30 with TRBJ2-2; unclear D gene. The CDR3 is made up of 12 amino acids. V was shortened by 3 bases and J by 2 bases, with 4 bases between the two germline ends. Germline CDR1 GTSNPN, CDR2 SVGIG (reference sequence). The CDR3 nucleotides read TGTGCCTGGAGACTAAACACCGGGGAGCTGTTTTTT. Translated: CAWRLNTGELFF.

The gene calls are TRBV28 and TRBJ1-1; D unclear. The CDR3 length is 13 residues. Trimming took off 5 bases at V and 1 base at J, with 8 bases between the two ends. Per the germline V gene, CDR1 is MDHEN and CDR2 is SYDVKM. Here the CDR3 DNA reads TGTGCCAGCAGTCCAGACGGGAACACTGAAGCTTTCTTT. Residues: CASSPDGNTEAFF.

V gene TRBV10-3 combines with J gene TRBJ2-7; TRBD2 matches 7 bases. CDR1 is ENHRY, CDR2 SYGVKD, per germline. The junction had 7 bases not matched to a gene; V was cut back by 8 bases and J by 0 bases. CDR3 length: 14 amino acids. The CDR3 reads CAIYSGRSSYEQYF. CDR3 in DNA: TGTGCCATCTATAGCGGGCGAAGCTCCTACGAGCAGTACTTC.

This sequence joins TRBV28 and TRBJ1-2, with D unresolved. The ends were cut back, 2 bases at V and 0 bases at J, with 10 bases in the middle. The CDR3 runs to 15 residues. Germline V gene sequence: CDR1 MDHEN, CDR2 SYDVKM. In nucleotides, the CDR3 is TGTGCCAGCAGTTTACCACAGCAAACTAACTATGGCTACACCTTC. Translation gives CASSLPQQTNYGYTF.

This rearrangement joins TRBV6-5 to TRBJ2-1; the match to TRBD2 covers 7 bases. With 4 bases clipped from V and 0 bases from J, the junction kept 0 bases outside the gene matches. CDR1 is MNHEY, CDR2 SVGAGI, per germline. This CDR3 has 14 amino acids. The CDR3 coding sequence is TGTGCCAGCAGTTCTAGCGGCTCCTACAATGAGCAGTTCTTC. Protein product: CASSSSGSYNEQFF.

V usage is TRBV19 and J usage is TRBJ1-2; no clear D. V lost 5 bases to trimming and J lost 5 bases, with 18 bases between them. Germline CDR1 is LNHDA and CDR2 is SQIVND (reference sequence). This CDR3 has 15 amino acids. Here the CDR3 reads CASSPGPGGIYGYTF. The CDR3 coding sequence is TGTGCCAGTAGTCCCGGGCCCGGAGGGATATATGGCTACACCTTC.

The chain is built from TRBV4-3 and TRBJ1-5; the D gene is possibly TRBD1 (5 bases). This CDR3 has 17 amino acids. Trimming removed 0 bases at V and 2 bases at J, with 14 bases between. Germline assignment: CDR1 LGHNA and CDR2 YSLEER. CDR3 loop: CASSQDFLGGRNQPQHF. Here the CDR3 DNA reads TGCGCCAGCAGCCAAGATTTTTTGGGGGGACGCAATCAGCCCCAGCATTTT.

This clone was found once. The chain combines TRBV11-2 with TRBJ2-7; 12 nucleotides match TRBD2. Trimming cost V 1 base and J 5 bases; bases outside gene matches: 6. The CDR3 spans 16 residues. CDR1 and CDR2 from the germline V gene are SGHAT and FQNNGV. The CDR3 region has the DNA TGTGCCAGCAGCTTAGGGCGACTAGCGGGAGTCCACGAGCAGTACTTC. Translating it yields CASSLGRLAGVHEQYF.

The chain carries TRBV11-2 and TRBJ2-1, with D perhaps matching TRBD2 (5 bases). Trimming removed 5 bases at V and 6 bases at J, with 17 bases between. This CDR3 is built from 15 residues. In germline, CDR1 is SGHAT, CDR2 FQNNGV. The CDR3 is CASSQSAGGSNEQFF. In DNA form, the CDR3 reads TGTGCCAGCAGCCAATCGGCAGGAGGAAGCAATGAGCAGTTCTTC.

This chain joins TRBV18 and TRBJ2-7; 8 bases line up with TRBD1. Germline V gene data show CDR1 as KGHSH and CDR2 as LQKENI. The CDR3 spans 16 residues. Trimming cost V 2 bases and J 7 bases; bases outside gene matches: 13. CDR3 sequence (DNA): TGTGCCAGCTCACCAAAGAGTTTCGGGACAGGAGGGGAGCAGTACTTC. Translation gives CASSPKSFGTGGEQYF.

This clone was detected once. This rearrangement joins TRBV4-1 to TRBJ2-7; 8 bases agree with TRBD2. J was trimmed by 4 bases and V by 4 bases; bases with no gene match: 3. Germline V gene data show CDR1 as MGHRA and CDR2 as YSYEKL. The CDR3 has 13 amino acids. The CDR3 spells CASSRTSLYEQYF. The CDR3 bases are TGCGCCAGCAGCCGGACTAGCCTTTACGAGCAGTACTTC.

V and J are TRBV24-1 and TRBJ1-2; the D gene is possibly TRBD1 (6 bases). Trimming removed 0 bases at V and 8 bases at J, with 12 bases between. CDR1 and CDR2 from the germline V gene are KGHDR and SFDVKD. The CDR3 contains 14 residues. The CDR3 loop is CATSDLSGGYGYTF. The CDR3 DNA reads TGTGCCACCAGTGATTTGTCGGGGGGCTACGGCTACACCTTC.

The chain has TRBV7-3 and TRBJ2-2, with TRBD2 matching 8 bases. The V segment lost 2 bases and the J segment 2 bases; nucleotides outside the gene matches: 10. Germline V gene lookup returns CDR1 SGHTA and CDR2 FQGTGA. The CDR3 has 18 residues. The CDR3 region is CASSLGPSTSGNTGELFF. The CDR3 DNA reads TGTGCCAGCAGCTTAGGCCCCTCCACTAGCGGTAACACCGGGGAGCTGTTTTTT. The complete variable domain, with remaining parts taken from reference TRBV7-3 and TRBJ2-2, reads GAGVSQTPSNKVTEKGKYVELRCDPISGHTALYWYRQSLGQGPEFLIYFQGTGAADDSGLPNDRFFAVRPEGSVSTLKIQRTERGDSAVYLCASSLGPSTSGNTGELFFGEGSRLTVL.

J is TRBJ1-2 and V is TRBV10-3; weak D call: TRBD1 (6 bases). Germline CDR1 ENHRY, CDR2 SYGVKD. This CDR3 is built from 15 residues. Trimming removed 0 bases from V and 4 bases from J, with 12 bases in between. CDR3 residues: CAISESTGAPYGYTF. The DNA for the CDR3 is TGTGCCATCAGTGAGTCGACGGGGGCACCCTATGGCTACACCTTC.

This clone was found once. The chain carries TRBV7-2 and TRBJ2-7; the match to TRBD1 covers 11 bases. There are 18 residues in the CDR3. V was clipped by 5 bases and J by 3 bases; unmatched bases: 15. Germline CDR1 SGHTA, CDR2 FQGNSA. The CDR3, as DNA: TGTGCCAGCAGCACGATAGCGGCGGACAGGGGGCTTGTCTACGAGCAGTACTTC. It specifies CASSTIAADRGLVYEQYF.

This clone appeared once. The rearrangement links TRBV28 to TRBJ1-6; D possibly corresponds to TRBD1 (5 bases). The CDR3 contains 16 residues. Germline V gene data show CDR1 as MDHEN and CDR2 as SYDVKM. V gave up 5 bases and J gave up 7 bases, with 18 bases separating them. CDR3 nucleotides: TGTGCCAGCAGTCGACCCCTGGGGGGGGACAATTCACCCCTCCACTTT. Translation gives CASSRPLGGDNSPLHF.

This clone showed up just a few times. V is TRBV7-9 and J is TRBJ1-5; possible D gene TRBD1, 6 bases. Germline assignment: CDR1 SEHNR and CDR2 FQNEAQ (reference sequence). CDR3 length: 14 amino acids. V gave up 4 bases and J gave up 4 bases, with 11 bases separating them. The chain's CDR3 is CASSWADRNQPQHF. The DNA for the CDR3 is TGTGCCAGCAGCTGGGCGGACAGAAATCAGCCCCAGCATTTT. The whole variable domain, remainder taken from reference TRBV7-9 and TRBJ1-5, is DTGVSQNPRHKITKRGQNVTFRCDPISEHNRLYWYRQTLGQGPEFLTYFQNEAQLEKSRLLSDRFSAERPKGSFSTLEIQRTEQGDSAMYLCASSWADRNQPQHFGDGTRLSIL.

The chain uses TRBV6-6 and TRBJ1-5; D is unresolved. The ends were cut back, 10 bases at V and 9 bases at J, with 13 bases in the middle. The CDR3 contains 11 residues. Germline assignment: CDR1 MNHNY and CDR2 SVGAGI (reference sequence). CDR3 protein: CAIGPLGPQHF. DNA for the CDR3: TGTGCCATAGGCCCTCTGGGGCCCCAGCATTTT.